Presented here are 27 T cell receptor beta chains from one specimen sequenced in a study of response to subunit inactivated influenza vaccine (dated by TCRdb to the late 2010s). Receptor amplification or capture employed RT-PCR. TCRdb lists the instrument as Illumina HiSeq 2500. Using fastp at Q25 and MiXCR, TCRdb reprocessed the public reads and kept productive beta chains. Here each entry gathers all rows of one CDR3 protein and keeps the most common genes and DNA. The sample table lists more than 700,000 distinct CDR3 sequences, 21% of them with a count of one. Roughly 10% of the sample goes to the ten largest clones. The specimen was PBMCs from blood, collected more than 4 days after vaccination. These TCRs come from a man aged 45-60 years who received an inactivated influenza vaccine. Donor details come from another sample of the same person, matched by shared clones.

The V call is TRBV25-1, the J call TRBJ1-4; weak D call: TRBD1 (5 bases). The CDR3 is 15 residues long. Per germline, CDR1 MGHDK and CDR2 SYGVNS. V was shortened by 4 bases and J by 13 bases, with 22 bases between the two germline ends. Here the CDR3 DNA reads TGTGCCAGCAGTGCCCGGGACGTCGGTTTCGGGGGACTGTTTTTT. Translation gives CASSARDVGFGGLFF.

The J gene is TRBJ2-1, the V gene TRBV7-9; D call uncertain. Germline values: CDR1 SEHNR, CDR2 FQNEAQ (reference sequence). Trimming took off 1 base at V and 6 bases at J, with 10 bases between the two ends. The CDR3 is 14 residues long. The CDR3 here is CASSLGGSFNEQFF. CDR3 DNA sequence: TGTGCCAGCAGCTTAGGCGGCAGCTTCAATGAGCAGTTCTTC.

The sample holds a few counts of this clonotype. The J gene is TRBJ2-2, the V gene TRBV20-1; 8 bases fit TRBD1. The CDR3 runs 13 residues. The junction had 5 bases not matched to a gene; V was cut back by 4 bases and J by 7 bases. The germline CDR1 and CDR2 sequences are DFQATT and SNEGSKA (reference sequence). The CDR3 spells CSAKQQGDGELFF. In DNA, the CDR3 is TGCAGTGCTAAACAACAGGGGGACGGGGAGCTGTTTTTT.

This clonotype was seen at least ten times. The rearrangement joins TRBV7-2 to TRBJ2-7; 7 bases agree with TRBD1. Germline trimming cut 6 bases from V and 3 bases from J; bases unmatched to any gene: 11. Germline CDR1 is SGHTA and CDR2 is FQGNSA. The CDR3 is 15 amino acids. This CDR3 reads CASSRDSNVFYEQYF. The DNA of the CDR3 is TGTGCCAGCAGTAGGGACAGTAATGTATTCTACGAGCAGTACTTC.

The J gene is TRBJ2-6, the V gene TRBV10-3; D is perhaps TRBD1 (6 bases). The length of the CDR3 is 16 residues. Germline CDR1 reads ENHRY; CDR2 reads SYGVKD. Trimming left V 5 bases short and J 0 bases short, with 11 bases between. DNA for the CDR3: TGTGCCATCAGTACAGGACAGATCTCTGGGGCCAACGTCCTGACTTTC. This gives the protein CAISTGQISGANVLTF.

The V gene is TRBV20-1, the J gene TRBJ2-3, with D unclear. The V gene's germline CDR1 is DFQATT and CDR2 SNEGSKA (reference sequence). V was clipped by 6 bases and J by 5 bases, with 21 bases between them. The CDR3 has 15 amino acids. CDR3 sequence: CSANSLVAGRDTQYF. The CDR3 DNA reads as TGCAGTGCCAACTCACTCGTAGCTGGCCGAGATACGCAGTATTTT.

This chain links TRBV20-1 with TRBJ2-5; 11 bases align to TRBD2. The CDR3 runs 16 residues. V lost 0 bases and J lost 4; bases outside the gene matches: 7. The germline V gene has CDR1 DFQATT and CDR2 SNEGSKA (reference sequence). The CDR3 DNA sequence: TGCAGTGCTAGAGATCGCGGGACTAGCGGTAGAGAGACCCAGTACTTC. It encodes CSARDRGTSGRETQYF.

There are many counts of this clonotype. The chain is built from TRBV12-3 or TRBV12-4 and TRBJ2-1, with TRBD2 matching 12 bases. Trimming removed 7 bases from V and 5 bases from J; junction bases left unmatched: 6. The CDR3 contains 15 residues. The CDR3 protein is CASKILAGGDNEQFF. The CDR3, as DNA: TGTGCCAGCAAGATACTAGCGGGAGGAGACAATGAGCAGTTCTTC.

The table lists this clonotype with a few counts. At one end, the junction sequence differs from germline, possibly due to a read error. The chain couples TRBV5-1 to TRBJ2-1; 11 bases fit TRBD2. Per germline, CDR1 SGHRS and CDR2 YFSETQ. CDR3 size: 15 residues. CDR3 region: CASSLEASGRLVSVF. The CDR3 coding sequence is TGCGCCAGCAGCTTGGAGGCTAGCGGGAGGCTTGTTTCGGTCTTC. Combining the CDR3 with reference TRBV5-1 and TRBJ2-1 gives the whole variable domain KAGVTQTPRYLIKTRGQQVTLSCSPISGHRSVSWYQQTPGQGLQFLFEYFSETQRNKGNFPGRFSGRQFSNSRSEMNVSTLELGDSALYLCASSLEASGRLVSVFGPGTRLTVL.

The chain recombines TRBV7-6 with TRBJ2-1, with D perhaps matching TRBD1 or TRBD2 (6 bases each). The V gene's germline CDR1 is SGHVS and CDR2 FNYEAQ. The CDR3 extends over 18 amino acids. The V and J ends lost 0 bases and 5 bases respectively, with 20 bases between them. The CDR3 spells CASSLAGGLQHRHNEQFF. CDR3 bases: TGTGCCAGCAGCTTAGCAGGGGGACTCCAACATAGACACAATGAGCAGTTCTTC.

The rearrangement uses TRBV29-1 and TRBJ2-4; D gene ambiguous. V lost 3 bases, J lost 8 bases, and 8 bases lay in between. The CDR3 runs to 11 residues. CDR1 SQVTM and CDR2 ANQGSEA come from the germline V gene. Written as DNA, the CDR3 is TGCAGCGTTGAGGTAGACGACATTCAGTACTTC. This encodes CSVEVDDIQYF.

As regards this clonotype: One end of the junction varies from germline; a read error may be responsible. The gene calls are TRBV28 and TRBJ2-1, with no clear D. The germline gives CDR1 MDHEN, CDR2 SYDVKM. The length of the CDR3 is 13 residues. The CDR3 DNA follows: TGTGCCATCCTCCGCGACTCCTTCAATGAGCAGTTCTTC. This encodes CAILRDSFNEQFF.

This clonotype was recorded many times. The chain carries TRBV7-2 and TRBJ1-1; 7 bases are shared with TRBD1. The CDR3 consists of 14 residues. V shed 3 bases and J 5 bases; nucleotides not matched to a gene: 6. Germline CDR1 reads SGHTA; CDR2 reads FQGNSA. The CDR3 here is CASSFTGDRTEAFF. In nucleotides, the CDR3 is TGTGCCAGCAGCTTCACAGGGGATAGGACTGAAGCTTTCTTT.

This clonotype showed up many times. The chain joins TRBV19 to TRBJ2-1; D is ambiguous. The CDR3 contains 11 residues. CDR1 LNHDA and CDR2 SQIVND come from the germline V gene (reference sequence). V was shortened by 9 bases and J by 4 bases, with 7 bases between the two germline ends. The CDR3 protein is CASTSYNEQFF. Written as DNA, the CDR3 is TGTGCCAGCACGAGTTACAATGAGCAGTTCTTC.

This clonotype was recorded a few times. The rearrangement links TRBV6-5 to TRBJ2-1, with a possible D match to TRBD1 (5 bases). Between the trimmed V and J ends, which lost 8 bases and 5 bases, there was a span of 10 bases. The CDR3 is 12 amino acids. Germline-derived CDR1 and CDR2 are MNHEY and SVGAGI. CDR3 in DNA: TGTGCCAGCCAGGACACCCACAATGAGCAGTTCTTC. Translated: CASQDTHNEQFF.

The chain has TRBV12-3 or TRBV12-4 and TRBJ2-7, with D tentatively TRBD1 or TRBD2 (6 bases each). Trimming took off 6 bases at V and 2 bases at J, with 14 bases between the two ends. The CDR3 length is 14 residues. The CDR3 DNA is TGTGCCAGCAGGGGGGGACACGGTACCTACGAGCAGTACTTC. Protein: CASRGGHGTYEQYF.

CDR3 region: CAISGGDGLYNEQFF. The CDR3 DNA reads TGTGCCATCAGTGGGGGGGACGGACTTTACAATGAGCAGTTCTTC. This rearrangement joins TRBV10-3 to TRBJ2-1; possibly TRBD2 for D (6 bases). With 4 bases removed from V and 4 bases from J, the gap between germline ends came to 14 bases. Germline assignment: CDR1 ENHRY and CDR2 SYGVKD. The CDR3 has 15 amino acids.

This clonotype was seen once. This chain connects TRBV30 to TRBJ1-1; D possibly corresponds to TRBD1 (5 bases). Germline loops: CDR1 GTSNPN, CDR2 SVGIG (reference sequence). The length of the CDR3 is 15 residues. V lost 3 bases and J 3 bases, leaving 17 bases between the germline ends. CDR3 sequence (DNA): TGTGCCTGGAGAAGACAGATATTGAGCGACACTGAAGCTTTCTTT. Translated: CAWRRQILSDTEAFF.

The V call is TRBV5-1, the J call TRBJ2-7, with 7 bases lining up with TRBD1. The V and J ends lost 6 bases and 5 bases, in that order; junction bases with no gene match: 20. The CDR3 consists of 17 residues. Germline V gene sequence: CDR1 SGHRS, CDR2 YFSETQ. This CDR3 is CASTFTTGATRTHEQYF. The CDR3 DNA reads TGCGCCAGCACCTTCACAACAGGGGCCACTAGAACCCACGAGCAGTACTTC.

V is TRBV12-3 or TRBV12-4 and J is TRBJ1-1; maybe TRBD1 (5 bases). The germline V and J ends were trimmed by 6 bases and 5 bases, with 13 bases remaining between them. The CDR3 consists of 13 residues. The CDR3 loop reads CASRGSGITEAFF. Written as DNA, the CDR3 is TGTGCCAGCAGGGGTTCAGGGATAACTGAAGCTTTCTTT.

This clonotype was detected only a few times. Written as DNA, the CDR3 is TGTGCCAGTTCAGGGTCTCTCTACAATGAGCAGTTCTTC. Translating gives CASSGSLYNEQFF. The V and J genes are TRBV28 and TRBJ2-1, with a weak D call TRBD1 (5 bases). The V end lost 9 bases, the J end lost 3 bases, and 12 bases lay between the germline ends. Germline V gene lookup returns CDR1 MDHEN and CDR2 SYDVKM. CDR3 length equals 13 residues.

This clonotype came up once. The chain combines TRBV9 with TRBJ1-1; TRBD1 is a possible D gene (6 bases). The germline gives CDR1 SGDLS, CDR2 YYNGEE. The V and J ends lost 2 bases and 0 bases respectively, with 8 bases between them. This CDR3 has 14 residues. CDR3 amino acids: CASSVTGLNTEAFF. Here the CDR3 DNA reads TGTGCCAGCAGCGTGACAGGCCTGAACACTGAAGCTTTCTTT.

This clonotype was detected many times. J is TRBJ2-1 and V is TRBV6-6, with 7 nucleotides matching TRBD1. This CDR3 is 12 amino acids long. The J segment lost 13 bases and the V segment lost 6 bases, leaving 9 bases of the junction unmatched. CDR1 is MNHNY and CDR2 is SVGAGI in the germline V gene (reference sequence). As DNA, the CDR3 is TGTGCCAGCAGATTCAGCCGGGACAGCCAGTTCTTC. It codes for CASRFSRDSQFF.

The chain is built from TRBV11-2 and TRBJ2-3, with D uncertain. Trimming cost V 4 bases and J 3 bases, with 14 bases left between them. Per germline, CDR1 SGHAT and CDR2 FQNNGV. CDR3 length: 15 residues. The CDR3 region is CASSWTLRATDTQYF. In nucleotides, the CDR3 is TGTGCCAGCAGCTGGACGCTAAGGGCAACAGATACGCAGTATTTT.

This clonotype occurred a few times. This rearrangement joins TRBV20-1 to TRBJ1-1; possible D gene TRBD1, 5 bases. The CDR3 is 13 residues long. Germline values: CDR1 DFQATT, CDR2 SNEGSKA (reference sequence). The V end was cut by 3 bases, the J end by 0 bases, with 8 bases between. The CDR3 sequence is CSASRGLNTEAFF. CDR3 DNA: TGCAGTGCTAGCCGGGGCTTGAACACTGAAGCTTTCTTT.

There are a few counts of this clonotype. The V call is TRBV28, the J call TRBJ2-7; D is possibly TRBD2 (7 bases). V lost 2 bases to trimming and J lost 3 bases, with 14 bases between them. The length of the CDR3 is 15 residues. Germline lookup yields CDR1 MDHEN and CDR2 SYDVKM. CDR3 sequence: CASSLNTGRDYEQYF. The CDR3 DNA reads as TGTGCCAGCAGTTTAAATACAGGGAGGGACTACGAGCAGTACTTC.

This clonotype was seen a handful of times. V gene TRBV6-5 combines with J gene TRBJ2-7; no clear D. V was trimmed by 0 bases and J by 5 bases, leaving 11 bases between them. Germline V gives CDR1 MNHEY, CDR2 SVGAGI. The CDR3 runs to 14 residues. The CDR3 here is CASSYSWKWHEQYF. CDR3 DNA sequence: TGTGCCAGCAGTTACTCGTGGAAGTGGCACGAGCAGTACTTC.